These 5 T cell receptor beta chains were all obtained from the same sample, sequenced in a study of blood T cell repertoires in COVID-19. The protocol was immunoSEQ multiplex PCR, while the TCRdb copy is restricted to in-frame clones and leaves out a portion. Seen here are tens of thousands of clones, around 90% observed once, and the top ten hold approximately 0.74%. Sequenced: peripheral blood. These receptors were obtained from a woman older than 75 with acute or convalescent COVID-19.

The V and J genes are TRBV7-2 and TRBJ1-6; D remains unclear. Trimming stripped 2 bases from V and 6 bases from J, with 17 bases between. Germline CDR1 SGHTA, CDR2 FQGNSA. This CDR3 has 17 amino acids. DNA for the CDR3: TGTGCCAGCAGCTTATGGACCGCGGGTCGGGCTAATTCACCCCTCCACTTT. Protein product: CASSLWTAGRANSPLHF.

This clone was counted a single time. The J gene is TRBJ1-4, the V gene TRBV10-3, with 9 nucleotides matching TRBD1. The CDR3 is 14 residues long. Germline-derived CDR1 and CDR2 are ENHRY and SYGVKD. J gave up 7 bases and V 8 bases, and 8 bases lay outside the gene matches. The CDR3 bases are TGTGCCATCGGCCGGGGACAGGGAGGTGAAAAACTGTTTTTT. It codes for CAIGRGQGGEKLFF.

The genes are TRBV7-9 and TRBJ2-7; 10 positions match TRBD1. V dropped 5 bases and J dropped 12; count of bases not matched to a gene: 16. This CDR3 is 15 amino acids long. CDR1 SEHNR and CDR2 FQNEAQ come from the germline V gene (reference sequence). CDR3 nucleotides: TGTGCCAGCAGCCCATCCACGGGACAGGGGACGATTCGGTACTTC. Translating it yields CASSPSTGQGTIRYF.

The chain recombines TRBV5-4 with TRBJ2-6; the match to TRBD1 covers 7 bases. With 3 bases clipped from V and 2 bases from J, the junction kept 2 bases outside the gene matches. The germline V gene has CDR1 SGHNT and CDR2 YYREEE (reference sequence). This CDR3 spans 15 amino acids. This chain's CDR3 is CASSYDRAGANVLTF. The CDR3 DNA sequence: TGTGCCAGCAGCTATGACAGGGCTGGGGCCAACGTCCTGACTTTC.

The genes are TRBV12-2 and TRBJ2-1; the table calls TRBD2, which could not be checked here. TRBV12-2 counts as a pseudogene. The CDR3 totals 15 residues. In DNA form, the CDR3 reads TGTGCAAGTCGCCTACGGTCGAAAGGCGGGAGAGTACAGTTCTTC. Protein: CASRLRSKGGRVQFF.